This TCR beta chain was profiled in a study of T cell repertoires in cytomegalovirus infection. Study in general: Recently described HLA-C-restricted plus well-studied HLA-B-restricted CMV epitopes were used. Indicated by public TCR beta signatures were CMV infection and matching HLA type. Notes on the study in general: CMV-specific HLA-C-restricted TCR beta clonotypes dominated the ex vivo response.

The V gene end was trimmed by 4 bases and the J gene end by 5 bases; junction bases not matched to a gene: 13. Germline CDR1 is SGHRS and CDR2 is YFSETQ. The length of the CDR3 is 17 residues. TCRdb reprocessed the reads via MiXCR and lists one record per CDR3 protein. This sample carries approximately 990,000 distinct CDR3 sequences, 25% to 40% of them seen once, and the ten largest clones take roughly 12%. Of note for this clonotype: Antigen specificity is unknown.

This TCR was recovered from a human donor in good health (CMV status not recorded). Some clones in this sample may be carry-over from other donors' samples. The V call is TRBV5-1, the J call TRBJ2-1; 9 bases align to TRBD1. This specimen was cultured CD8+ T cells from PBMCs, taken from culture after CMV antigen stimulation. CDR3 amino acids: CASSTWGQGVVNNEQFF. CDR3 DNA: TGCGCCAGCAGCACCTGGGGACAGGGAGTGGTAAACAATGAGCAGTTCTTC. Full variable domain (rest looked up from reference TRBV5-1 and TRBJ2-1): KAGVTQTPRYLIKTRGQQVTLSCSPISGHRSVSWYQQTPGQGLQFLFEYFSETQRNKGNFPGRFSGRQFSNSRSEMNVSTLELGDSALYLCASSTWGQGVVNNEQFFGPGTRLTVL.